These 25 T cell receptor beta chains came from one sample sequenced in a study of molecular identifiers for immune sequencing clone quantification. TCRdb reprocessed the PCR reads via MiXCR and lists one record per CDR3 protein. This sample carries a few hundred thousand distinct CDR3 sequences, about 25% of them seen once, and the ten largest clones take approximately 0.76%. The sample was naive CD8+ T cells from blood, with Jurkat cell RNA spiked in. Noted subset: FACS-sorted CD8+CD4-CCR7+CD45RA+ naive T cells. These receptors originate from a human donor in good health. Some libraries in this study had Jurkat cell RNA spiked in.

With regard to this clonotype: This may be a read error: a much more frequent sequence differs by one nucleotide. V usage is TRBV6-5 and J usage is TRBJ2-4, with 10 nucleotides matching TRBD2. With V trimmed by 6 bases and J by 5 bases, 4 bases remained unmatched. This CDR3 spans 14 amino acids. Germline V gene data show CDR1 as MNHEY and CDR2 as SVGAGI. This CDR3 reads CASRSGGGENIQYF. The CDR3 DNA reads TGTGCCAGCAGAAGCGGGGGGGGGGAAAACATTCAGTACTTC.

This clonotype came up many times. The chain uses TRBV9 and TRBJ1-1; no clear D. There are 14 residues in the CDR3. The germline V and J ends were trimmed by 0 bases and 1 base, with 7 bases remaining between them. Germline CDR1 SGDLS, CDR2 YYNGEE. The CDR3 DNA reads TGTGCCAGCAGCGTAGAGTTCGAGAACACTGAAGCTTTCTTT. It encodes CASSVEFENTEAFF. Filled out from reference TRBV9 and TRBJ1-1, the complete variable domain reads DSGVTQTPKHLITATGQRVTLRCSPRSGDLSVYWYQQSLDQGLQFLIQYYNGEERAKGNILERFSAQQFPDLHSELNLSSLELGDSALYFCASSVEFENTEAFFGQGTRLTVV.

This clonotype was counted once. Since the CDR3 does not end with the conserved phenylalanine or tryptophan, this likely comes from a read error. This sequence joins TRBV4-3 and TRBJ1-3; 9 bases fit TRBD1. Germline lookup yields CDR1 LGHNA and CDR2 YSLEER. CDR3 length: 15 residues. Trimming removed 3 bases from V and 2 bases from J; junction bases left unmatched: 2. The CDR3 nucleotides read TGCGCCAGCAGCCAGGACAGGGGTGCTGGAAACACCATATATTCT. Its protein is CASSQDRGAGNTIYS.

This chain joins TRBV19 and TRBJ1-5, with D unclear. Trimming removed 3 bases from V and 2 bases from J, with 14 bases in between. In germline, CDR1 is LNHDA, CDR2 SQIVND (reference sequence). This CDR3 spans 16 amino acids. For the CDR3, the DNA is TGTGCCAGTAGTATCATAGGGTATCTCCGCAATCAGCCCCAGCATTTT. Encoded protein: CASSIIGYLRNQPQHF.

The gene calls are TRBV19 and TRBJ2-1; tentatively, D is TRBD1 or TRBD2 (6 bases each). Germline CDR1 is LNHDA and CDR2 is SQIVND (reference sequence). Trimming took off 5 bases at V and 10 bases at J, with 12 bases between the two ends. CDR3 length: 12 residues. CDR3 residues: CASSSGAYEQFF. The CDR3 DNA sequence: TGTGCCAGTAGTTCGGGGGCCTACGAGCAGTTCTTC.

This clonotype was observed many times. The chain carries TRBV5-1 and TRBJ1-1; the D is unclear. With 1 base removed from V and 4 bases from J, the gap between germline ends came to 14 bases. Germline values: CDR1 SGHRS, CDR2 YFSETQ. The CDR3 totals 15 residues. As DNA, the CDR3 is TGCGCCAGCAGCTTGTTAGGGAATGACGCCACTGAAGCTTTCTTT. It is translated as CASSLLGNDATEAFF.

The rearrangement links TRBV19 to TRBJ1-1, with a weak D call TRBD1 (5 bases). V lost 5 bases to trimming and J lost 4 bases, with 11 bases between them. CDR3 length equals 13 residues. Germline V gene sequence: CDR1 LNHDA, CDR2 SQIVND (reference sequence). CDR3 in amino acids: CASSVAGTTEAFF. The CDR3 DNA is TGTGCCAGTAGTGTTGCCGGGACCACTGAAGCTTTCTTT.

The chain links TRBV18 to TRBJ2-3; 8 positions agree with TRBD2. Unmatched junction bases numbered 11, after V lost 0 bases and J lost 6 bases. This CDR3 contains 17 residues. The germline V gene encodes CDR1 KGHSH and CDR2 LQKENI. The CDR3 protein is CASSPPVGLGVSDTQYF. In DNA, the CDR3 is TGTGCCAGCTCACCACCGGTGGGACTAGGAGTTTCTGATACGCAGTATTTT.

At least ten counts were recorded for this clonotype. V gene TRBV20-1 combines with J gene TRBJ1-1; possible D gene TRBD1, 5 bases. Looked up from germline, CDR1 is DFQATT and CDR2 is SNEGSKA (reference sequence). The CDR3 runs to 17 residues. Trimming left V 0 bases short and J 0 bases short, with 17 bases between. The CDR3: CSARDEPGQTMNTEAFF. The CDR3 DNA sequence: TGCAGTGCTAGAGATGAACCAGGGCAAACTATGAACACTGAAGCTTTCTTT.

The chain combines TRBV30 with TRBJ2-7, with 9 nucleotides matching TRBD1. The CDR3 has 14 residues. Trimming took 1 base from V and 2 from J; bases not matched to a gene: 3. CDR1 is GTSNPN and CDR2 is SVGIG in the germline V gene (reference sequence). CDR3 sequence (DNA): TGTGCCTGGAGTGCCTACAGGGGGCCCTACGAGCAGTACTTC. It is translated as CAWSAYRGPYEQYF.

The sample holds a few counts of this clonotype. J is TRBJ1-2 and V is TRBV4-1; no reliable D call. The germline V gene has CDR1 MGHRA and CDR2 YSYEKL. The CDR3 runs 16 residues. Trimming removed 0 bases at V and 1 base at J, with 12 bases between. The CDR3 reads CASSQDPPGGNYGYTF. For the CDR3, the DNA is TGCGCCAGCAGCCAAGATCCCCCAGGAGGTAACTATGGCTACACCTTC.

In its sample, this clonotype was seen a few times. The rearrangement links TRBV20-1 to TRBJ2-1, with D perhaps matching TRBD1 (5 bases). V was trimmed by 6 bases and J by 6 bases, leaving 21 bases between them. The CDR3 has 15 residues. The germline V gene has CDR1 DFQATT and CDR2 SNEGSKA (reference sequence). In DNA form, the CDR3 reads TGCAGTGCCACTCCGTATACAGGTACAAGCAATGAGCAGTTCTTC. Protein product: CSATPYTGTSNEQFF.

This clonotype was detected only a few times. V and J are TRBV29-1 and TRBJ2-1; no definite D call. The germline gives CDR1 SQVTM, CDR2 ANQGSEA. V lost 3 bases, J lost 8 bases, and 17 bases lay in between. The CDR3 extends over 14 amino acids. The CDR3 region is CSVEGRSLFDEQFF. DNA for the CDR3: TGCAGCGTTGAGGGCCGGAGCCTCTTCGATGAGCAGTTCTTC.

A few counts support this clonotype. CDR3 residues: CASSQDRKASGSFF. DNA for the CDR3: TGCGCCAGCAGCCAAGATAGGAAGGCTAGCGGCTCGTTCTTC. J is TRBJ2-1 and V is TRBV4-3; 7 bases fit TRBD2. Trimming cost V 0 bases and J 15 bases; bases outside gene matches: 11. This CDR3 has 14 residues. Germline V gene data show CDR1 as LGHNA and CDR2 as YSLEER.

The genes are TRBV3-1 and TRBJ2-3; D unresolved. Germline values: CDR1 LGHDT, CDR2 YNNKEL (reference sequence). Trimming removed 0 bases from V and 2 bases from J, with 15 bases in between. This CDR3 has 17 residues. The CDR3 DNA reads TGTGCCAGCAGCCAAGAATACCCCACCAAGGTCACAGATACGCAGTATTTT. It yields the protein CASSQEYPTKVTDTQYF.

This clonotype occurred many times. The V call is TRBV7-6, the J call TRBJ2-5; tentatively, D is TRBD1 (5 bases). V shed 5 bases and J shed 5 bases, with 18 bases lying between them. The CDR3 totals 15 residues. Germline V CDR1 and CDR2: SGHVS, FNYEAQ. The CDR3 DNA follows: TGTGCCAGCAGCCGCACCGCGCAGGGCTGGGAGACCCAGTACTTC. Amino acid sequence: CASSRTAQGWETQYF.

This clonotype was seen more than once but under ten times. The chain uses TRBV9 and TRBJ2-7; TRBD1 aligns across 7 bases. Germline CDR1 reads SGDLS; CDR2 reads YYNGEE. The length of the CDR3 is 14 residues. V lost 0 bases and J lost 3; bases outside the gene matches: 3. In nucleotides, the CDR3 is TGTGCCAGCAGCGTAGCGGGACAGAACTACGAGCAGTACTTC. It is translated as CASSVAGQNYEQYF.

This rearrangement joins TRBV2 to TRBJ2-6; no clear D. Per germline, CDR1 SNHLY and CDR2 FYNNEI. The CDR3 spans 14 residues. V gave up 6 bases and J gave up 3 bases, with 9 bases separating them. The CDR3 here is CASSSRVGANVLTF. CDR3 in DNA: TGTGCCAGCAGCTCCCGGGTTGGGGCCAACGTCCTGACTTTC.

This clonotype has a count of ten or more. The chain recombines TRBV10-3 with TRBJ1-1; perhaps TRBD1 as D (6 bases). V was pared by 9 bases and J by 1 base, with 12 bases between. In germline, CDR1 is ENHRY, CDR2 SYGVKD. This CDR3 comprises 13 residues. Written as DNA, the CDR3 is TGTGCCATTTTAAGACAGGAGAACACTGAAGCTTTCTTT. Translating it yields CAILRQENTEAFF.

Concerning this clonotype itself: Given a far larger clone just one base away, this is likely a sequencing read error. For the CDR3, the DNA is TGCGCCGGCAGCCTTGAGGGAGAGACCCAGTACTTC. As protein: CAGSLEGETQYF. The V gene is TRBV23-1, the J gene TRBJ2-5; D might be TRBD2 (5 bases). TRBV23-1 is an ORF; its function is uncertain. The CDR3 consists of 12 residues.

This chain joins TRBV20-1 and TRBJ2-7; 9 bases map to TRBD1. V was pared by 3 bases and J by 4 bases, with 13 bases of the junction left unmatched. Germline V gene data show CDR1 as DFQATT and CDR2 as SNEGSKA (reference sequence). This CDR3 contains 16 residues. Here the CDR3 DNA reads TGCAGTGCTAGTCTGGGACAGGGAATTGTCTGGTACGAGCAGTACTTC. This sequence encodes CSASLGQGIVWYEQYF.

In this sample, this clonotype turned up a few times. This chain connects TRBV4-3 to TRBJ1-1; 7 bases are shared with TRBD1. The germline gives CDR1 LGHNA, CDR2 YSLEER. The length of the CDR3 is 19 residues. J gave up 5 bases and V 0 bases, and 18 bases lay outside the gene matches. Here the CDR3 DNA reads TGCGCCAGCAGCCAAGATCAAGGACAGACAGGGTGGTTTAGTACTGAAGCTTTCTTT. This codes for CASSQDQGQTGWFSTEAFF.

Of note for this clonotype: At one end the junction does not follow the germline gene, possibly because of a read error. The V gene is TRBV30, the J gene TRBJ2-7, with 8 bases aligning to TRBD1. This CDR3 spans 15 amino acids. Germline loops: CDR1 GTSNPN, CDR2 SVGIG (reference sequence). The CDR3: CAWSDPTGDPYAQYF. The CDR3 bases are TGTGCCTGGAGTGACCCGACAGGGGACCCCTACGCGCAGTACTTC.

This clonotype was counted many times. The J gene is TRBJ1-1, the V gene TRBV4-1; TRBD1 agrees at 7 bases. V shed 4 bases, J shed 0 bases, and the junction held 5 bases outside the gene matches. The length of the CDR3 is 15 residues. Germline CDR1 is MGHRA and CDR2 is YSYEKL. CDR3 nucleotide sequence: TGCGCCAGCAGCCTGGACAGGCAGATGAACACTGAAGCTTTCTTT. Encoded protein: CASSLDRQMNTEAFF.

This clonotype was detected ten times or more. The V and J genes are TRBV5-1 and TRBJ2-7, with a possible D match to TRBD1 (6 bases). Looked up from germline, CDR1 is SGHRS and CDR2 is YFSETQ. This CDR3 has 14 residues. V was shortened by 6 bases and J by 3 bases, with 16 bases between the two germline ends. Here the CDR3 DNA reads TGCGCCAGCACCATGGAAGGACAGTTCTACGAGCAGTACTTC. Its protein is CASTMEGQFYEQYF.